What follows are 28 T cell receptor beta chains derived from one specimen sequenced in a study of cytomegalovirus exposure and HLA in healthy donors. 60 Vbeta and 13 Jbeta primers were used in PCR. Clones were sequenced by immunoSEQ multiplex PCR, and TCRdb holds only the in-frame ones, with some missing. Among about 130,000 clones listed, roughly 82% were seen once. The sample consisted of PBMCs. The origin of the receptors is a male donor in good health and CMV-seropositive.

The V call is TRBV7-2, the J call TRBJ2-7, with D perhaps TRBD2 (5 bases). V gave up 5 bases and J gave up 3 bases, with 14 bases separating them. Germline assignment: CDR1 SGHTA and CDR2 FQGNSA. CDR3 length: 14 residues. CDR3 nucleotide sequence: TGTGCCAGCAGCCGACAAACAACTAGCTACGAGCAGTACTTC. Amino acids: CASSRQTTSYEQYF.

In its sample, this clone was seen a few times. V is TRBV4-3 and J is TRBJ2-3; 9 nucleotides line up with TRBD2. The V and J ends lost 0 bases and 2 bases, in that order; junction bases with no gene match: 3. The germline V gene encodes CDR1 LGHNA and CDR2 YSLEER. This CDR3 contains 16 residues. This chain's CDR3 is CASSQEGGRDTDTQYF. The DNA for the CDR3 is TGCGCCAGCAGCCAAGAGGGCGGGAGGGACACAGATACGCAGTATTTT.

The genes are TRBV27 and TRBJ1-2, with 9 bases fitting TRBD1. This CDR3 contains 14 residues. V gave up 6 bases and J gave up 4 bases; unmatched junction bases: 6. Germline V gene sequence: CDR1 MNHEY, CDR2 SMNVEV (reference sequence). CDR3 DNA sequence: TGTGCCAGCAGCAGACAGGGGGAAATCTATGGCTACACCTTC. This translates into CASSRQGEIYGYTF.

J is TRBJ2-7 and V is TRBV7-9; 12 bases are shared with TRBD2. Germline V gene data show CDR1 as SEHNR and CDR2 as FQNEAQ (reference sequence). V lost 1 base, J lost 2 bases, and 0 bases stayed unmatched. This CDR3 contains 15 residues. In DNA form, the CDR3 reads TGTGCCAGCAGCTTAGGGACTAGCGGGACCTACGAGCAGTACTTC. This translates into CASSLGTSGTYEQYF.

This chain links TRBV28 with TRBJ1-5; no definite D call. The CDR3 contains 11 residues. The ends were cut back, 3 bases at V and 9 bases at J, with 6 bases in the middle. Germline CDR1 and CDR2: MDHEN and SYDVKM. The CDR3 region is CASSFTRPQHF. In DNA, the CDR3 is TGTGCCAGCAGTTTTACGCGGCCCCAGCATTTT.

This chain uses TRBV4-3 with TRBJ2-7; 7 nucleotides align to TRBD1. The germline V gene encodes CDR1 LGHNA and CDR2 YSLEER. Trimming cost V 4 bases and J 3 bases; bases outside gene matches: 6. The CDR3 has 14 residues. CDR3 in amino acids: CASSPGQSSYEQYF. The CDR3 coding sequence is TGCGCCAGCAGCCCGGGACAGAGCAGCTACGAGCAGTACTTC.

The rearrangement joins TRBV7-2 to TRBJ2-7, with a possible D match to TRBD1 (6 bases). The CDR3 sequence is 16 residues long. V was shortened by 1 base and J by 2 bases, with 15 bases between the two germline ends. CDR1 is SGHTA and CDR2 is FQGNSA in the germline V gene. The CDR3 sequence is CASSLDVRQAAYEQYF. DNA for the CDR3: TGTGCCAGCAGCTTAGACGTAAGACAGGCTGCCTACGAGCAGTACTTC.

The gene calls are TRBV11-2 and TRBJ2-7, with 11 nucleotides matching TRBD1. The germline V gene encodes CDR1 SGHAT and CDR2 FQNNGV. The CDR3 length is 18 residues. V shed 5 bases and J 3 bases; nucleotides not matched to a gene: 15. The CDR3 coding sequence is TGTGCCAGCAGCACCATAATGCGGGACAGGGGGAAGGACTACGAGCAGTACTTC. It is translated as CASSTIMRDRGKDYEQYF.

The chain's CDR3 is CASSEDNEQFF. CDR3 nucleotide sequence: TGTGCCAGCAGCGAGGACAATGAGCAGTTCTTC. This chain joins TRBV2 and TRBJ2-1; the D is unclear. This CDR3 is 11 amino acids long. Trimming took off 6 bases at V and 5 bases at J, with 5 bases between the two ends. Looked up from germline, CDR1 is SNHLY and CDR2 is FYNNEI.

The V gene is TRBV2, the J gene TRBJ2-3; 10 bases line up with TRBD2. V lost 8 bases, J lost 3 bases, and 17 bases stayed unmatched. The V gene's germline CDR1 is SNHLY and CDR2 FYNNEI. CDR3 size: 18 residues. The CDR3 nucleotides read TGTGCCAGCGAAGAAGACGCCTTTACTAGCGGGACAACAGATACGCAGTATTTT. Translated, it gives CASEEDAFTSGTTDTQYF.

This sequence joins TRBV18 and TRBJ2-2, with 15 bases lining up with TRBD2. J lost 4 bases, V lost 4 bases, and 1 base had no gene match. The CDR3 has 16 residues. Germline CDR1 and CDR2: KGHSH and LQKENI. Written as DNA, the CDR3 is TGTGCCAGCTCACGGGGACTAGCGGGAGGCACCGGGGAGCTGTTTTTT. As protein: CASSRGLAGGTGELFF.

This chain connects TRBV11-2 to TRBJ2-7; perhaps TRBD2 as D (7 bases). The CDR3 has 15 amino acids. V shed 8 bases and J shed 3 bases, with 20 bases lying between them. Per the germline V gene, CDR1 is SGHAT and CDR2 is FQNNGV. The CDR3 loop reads CASARGGADFYEQYF. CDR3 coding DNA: TGTGCCAGCGCGAGGGGGGGGGCGGACTTCTACGAGCAGTACTTC. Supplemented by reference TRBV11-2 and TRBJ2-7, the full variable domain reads EAGVAQSPRYKIIEKRQSVAFWCNPISGHATLYWYQQILGQGPKLLIQFQNNGVVDDSQLPKDRFSAERLKGVDSTLKIQPAKLEDSAVYLCASARGGADFYEQYFGPGTRLTVT.

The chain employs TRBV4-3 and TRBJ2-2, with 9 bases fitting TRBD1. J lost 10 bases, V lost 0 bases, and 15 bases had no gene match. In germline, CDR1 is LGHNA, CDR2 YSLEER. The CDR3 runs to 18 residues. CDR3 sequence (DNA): TGCGCCAGCAGCCAAGACCGCCCCGACAGGGGGATTTCGGAGGAGCTGTTTTTT. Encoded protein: CASSQDRPDRGISEELFF.

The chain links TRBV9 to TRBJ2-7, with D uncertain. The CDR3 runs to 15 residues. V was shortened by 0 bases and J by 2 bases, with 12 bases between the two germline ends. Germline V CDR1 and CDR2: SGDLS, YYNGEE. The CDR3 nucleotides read TGTGCCAGCAGCGTAGGAATTAGCTTAACCTACGAGCAGTACTTC. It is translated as CASSVGISLTYEQYF.

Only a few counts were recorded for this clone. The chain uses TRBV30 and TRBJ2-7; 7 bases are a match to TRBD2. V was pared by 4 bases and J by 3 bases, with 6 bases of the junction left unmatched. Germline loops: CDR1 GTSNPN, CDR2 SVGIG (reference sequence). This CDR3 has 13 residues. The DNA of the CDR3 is TGTGCCTGGACCGCTTCGGGGGGCTACGAGCAGTACTTC. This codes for CAWTASGGYEQYF.

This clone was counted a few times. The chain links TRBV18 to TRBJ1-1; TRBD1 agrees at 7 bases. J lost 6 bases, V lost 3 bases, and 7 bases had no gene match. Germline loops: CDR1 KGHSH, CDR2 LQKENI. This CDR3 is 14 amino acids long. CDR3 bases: TGTGCCAGCTCACCCCAGGGGGAAGGCGCTGAAGCTTTCTTT. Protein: CASSPQGEGAEAFF.

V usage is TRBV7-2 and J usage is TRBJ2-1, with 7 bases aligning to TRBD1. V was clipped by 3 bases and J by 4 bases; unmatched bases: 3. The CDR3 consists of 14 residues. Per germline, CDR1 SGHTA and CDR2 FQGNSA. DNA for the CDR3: TGTGCCAGCAGCTTGGGGACAGTTTACAATGAGCAGTTCTTC. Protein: CASSLGTVYNEQFF.

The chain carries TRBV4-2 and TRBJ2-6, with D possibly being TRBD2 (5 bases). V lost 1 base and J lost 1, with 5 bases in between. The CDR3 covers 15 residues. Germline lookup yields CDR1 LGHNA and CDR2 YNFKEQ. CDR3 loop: CASSQAGSGANVLTF. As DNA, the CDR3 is TGTGCCAGCAGCCAAGCGGGGTCTGGGGCCAACGTCCTGACTTTC.

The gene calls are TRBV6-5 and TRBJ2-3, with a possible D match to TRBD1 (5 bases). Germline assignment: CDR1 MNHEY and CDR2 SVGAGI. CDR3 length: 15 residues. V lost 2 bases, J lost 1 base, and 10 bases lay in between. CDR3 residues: CASSYALGGTDTQYF. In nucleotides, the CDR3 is TGTGCCAGCAGTTACGCCCTAGGGGGCACAGATACGCAGTATTTT.

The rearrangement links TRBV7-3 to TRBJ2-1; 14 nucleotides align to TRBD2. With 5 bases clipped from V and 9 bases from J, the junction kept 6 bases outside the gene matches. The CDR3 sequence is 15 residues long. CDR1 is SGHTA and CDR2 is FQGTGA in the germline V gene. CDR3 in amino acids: CASSATGTSGSEQFF. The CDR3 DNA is TGTGCCAGCAGCGCGACAGGGACTAGCGGGAGTGAGCAGTTCTTC.

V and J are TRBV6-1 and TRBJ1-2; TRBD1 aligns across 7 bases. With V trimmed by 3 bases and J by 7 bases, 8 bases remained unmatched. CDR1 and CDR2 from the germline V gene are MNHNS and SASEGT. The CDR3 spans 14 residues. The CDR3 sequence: CASSEDRSTSGYTF. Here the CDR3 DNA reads TGTGCCAGCAGTGAGGACAGGAGTACTAGTGGCTACACCTTC.

CDR3 in amino acids: CASSARGQGFDNEQFF. In DNA form, the CDR3 reads TGTGCCAGCAGCGCTAGGGGACAGGGGTTCGACAATGAGCAGTTCTTC. The genes are TRBV11-2 and TRBJ2-1; TRBD1 matches 10 bases. The germline V gene encodes CDR1 SGHAT and CDR2 FQNNGV. This CDR3 is built from 16 residues. Trimming took 5 bases from V and 5 from J; bases not matched to a gene: 9. The full variable domain, in which reference TRBV11-2 and TRBJ2-1 provide the parts outside the CDR3, is EAGVAQSPRYKIIEKRQSVAFWCNPISGHATLYWYQQILGQGPKLLIQFQNNGVVDDSQLPKDRFSAERLKGVDSTLKIQPAKLEDSAVYLCASSARGQGFDNEQFFGPGTRLTVL.

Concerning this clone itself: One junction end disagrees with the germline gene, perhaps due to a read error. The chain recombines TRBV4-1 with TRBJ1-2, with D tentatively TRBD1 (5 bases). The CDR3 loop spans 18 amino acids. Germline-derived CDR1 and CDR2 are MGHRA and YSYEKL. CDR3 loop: CAGSQGHGRQLHIYGYTF. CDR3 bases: TGCGCCGGCAGCCAAGGACACGGGAGGCAGCTACACATCTATGGCTACACCTTC.

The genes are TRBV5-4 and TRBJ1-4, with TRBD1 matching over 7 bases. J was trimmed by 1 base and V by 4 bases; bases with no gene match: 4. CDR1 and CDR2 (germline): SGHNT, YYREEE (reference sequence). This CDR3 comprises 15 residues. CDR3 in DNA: TGTGCCAGCAGCATGCAGGGGGTAACTAATGAAAAACTGTTTTTT. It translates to CASSMQGVTNEKLFF.

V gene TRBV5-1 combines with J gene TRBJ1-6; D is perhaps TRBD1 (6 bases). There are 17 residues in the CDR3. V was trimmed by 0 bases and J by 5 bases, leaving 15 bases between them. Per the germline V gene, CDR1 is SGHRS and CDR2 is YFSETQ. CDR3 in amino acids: CASSLATGRQHNSPLHF. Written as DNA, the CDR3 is TGCGCCAGCAGCTTGGCAACAGGGAGACAGCATAATTCACCCCTCCACTTT.

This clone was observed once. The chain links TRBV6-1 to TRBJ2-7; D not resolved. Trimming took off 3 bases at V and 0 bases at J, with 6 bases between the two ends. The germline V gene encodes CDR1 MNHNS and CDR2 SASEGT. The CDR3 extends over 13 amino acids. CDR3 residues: CASSEGSSYEQYF. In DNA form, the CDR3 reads TGTGCCAGCAGTGAGGGCAGCTCCTACGAGCAGTACTTC.

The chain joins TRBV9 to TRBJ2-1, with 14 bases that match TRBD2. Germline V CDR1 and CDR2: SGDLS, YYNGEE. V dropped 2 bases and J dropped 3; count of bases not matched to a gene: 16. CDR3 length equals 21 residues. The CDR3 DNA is TGTGCCAGCAGCGTCCACGGGGGTGGGACTAGCGGGAGCCAGGGCTACAATGAGCAGTTCTTC. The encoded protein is CASSVHGGGTSGSQGYNEQFF. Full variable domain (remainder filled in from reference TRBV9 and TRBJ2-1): DSGVTQTPKHLITATGQRVTLRCSPRSGDLSVYWYQQSLDQGLQFLIQYYNGEERAKGNILERFSAQQFPDLHSELNLSSLELGDSALYFCASSVHGGGTSGSQGYNEQFFGPGTRLTVL.

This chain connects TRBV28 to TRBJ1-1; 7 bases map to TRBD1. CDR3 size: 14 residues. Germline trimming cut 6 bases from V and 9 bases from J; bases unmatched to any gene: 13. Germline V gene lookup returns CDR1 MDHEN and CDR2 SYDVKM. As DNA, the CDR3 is TGTGCCAGCAGGGGACAGACCTTGGCGCTGAAAGCTTTCTTT. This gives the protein CASRGQTLALKAFF.